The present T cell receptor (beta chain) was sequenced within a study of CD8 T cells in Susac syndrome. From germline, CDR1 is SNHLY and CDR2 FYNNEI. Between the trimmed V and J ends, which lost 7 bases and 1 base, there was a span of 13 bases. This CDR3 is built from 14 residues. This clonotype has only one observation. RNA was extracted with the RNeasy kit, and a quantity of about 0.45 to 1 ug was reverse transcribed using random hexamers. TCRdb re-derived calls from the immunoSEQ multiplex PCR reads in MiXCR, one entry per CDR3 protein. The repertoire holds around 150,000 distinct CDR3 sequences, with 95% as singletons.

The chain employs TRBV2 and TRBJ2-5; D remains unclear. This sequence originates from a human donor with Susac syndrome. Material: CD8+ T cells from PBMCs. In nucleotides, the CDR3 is TGTGCCAGCAAGATGGCGACTTCCCAAGAGACCCAGTACTTC. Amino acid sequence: CASKMATSQETQYF.